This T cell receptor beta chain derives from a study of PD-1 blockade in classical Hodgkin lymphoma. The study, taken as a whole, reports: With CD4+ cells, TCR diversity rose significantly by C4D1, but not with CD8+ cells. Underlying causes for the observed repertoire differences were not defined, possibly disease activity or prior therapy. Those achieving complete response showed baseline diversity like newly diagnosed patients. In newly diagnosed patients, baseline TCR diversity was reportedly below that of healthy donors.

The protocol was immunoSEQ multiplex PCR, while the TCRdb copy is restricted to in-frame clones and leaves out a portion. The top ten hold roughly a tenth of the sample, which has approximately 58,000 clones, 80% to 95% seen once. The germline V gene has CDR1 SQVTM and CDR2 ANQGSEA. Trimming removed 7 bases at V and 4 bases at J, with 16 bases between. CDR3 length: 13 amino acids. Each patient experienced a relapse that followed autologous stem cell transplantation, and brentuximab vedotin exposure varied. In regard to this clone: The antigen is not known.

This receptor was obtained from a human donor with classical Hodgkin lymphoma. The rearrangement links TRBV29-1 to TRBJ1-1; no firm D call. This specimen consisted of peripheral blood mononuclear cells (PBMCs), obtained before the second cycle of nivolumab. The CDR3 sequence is CSADGARSTEAFF. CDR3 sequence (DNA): TGCAGCGCCGATGGTGCTAGGAGCACTGAAGCTTTCTTT.